This note documents a single T cell receptor (beta chain) sequence. The data stem from a study of T cell changes during pregnancy in multiple sclerosis. Generated by immunoSEQ multiplex PCR, the TCRdb table keeps only in-frame clones and is missing some. The data hold about 24,000 clones, with about 88% observed a single time. The CDR3 spans 15 residues. Germline values: CDR1 SGHKS, CDR2 YYEKEE (reference sequence). V shed 2 bases, J shed 2 bases, and the junction held 2 bases outside the gene matches. The material sequenced was CD4+ T cells from peripheral blood mononuclear cells, taken in the first trimester of pregnancy. The TCR was taken from a female donor in good health, enrolled as a control in a pregnancy study. This chain links TRBV5-5 with TRBJ2-1; 9 nucleotides agree with TRBD2. The CDR3 region is CASSFSGSTYNEQFF. CDR3 in DNA: TGTGCCAGCAGCTTTAGCGGGAGTACCTACAATGAGCAGTTCTTC.